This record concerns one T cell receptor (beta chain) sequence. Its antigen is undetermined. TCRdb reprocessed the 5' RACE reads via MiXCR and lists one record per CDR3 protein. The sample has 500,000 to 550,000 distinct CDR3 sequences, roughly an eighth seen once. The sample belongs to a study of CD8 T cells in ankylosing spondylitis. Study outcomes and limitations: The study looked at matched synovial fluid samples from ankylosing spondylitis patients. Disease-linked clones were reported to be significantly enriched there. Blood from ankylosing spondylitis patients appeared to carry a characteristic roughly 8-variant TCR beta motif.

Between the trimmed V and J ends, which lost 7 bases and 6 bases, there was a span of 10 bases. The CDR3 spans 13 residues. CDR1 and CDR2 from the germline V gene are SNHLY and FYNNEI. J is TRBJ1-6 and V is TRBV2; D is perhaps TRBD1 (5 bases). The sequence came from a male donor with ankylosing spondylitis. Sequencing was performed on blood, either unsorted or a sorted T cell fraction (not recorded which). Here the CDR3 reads CASNRDLNSPLHF. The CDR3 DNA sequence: TGTGCCAGCAACCGGGACCTTAATTCACCCCTCCACTTT.